This T cell receptor beta chain is from a study of cytomegalovirus exposure and HLA in healthy donors. Study outcomes and limitations: Solely CMV serostatus was available to characterize immune exposure.

This PCR relied on a set of 60 Vbeta primers and 13 Jbeta primers. Sequencing was performed with immunoSEQ multiplex PCR; in TCRdb, only in-frame clones are kept and a portion is missing. The sample lists roughly 70,000 clones, roughly 79% occurring once. Germline CDR1 SGDLS, CDR2 YYNGEE. V dropped 7 bases and J dropped 1 base, with 8 bases sitting between them. This CDR3 is 13 amino acids long. This clone was observed a few times. Its antigen remains unidentified. Sequencing input: PBMCs. The chain employs TRBV9 and TRBJ2-2; D uncertain. The clonotype was recovered from a man in his forties or fifties in good health and CMV-seronegative. CDR3 residues: CASRRLNTGELFF. CDR3 in DNA: TGTGCCAGCCGCCGACTGAACACCGGGGAGCTGTTTTTT. The full variable domain, in which reference TRBV9 and TRBJ2-2 provide the parts outside the CDR3, is DSGVTQTPKHLITATGQRVTLRCSPRSGDLSVYWYQQSLDQGLQFLIQYYNGEERAKGNILERFSAQQFPDLHSELNLSSLELGDSALYFCASRRLNTGELFFGEGSRLTVL.